The 27 T cell receptor beta chains listed next were all sequenced from one sample in a study of shared clonotypes between healthy human individuals (dated by TCRdb to between 2020 and 2021). Library generation was performed with the immunoSEQ multiplex PCR assay. The immuneACCESS repertoire file appears here via TCRdb, limited to in-frame rearrangements. These files lack a portion of the clones; in checked studies, under half of the deficit traces to unresolved V genes, and the cause of the others is not known. The sample records about 480,000 clones, approximately 85% of which are singletons. The ten top clones hold over 10% of the sample. Sequencing was done on a sample of PBMCs. The receptors were sampled from a woman between 40 and 55 years old in good health. Some clones in this sample may be carry-over from other donors' samples.

This sequence joins TRBV2 and TRBJ2-7, with TRBD2 identical over 9 bases. V dropped 4 bases and J dropped 3; count of bases not matched to a gene: 4. This CDR3 contains 14 residues. Germline-derived CDR1 and CDR2 are SNHLY and FYNNEI. CDR3: CASSVVAGDYEQYF. The CDR3 nucleotides read TGTGCCAGCAGTGTTGTAGCGGGAGACTACGAGCAGTACTTC.

V usage is TRBV14 and J usage is TRBJ2-5, with D tentatively TRBD2 (6 bases). Germline V gene lookup returns CDR1 SGHDN and CDR2 FVKESK. Trimming removed 4 bases from V and 5 bases from J, with 17 bases in between. The CDR3 is 15 amino acids. In DNA form, the CDR3 reads TGTGCCAGCAGCCGGGGGGACTTTACGAGGGAGACCCAGTACTTC. This sequence encodes CASSRGDFTRETQYF.

The chain employs TRBV5-4 and TRBJ2-7, with 8 bases that match TRBD1. This CDR3 has 14 amino acids. Germline V gene sequence: CDR1 SGHNT, CDR2 YYREEE (reference sequence). After removal of 3 bases from V and 3 bases from J, the junction contained 5 bases not matched to a gene. CDR3 amino acids: CASSSDRAIYEQYF. The CDR3 DNA is TGTGCCAGCAGCTCGGACAGGGCCATCTACGAGCAGTACTTC. Based on the CDR3 plus reference TRBV5-4 and TRBJ2-7, the full variable domain is ETGVTQSPTHLIKTRGQQVTLRCSSQSGHNTVSWYQQALGQGPQFIFQYYREEENGRGNFPPRFSGLQFPNYSSELNVNALELDDSALYLCASSSDRAIYEQYFGPGTRLTVT.

The chain links TRBV6-6 to TRBJ1-1; D gene unclear. V lost 7 bases and J 2 bases, leaving 11 bases between the germline ends. This CDR3 contains 13 residues. Germline lookup yields CDR1 MNHNY and CDR2 SVGAGI (reference sequence). Here the CDR3 DNA reads TGTGCCAGCACCTACGTTGGAAACACTGAAGCTTTCTTT. Translated, it gives CASTYVGNTEAFF.

The chain has TRBV2 and TRBJ1-2; tentatively, D is TRBD1 (6 bases). The ends were cut back, 6 bases at V and 5 bases at J, with 19 bases in the middle. The CDR3 runs 15 residues. CDR1 is SNHLY, CDR2 FYNNEI, per germline. CDR3 amino acids: CASRGPGAGDYGYTF. DNA for the CDR3: TGTGCCAGCAGGGGGCCTGGGGCAGGGGATTATGGCTACACCTTC.

Concerning this clone: A far larger clone lies a single base away; this is likely a read error. Other DNA sequences from this sample encode an identical CDR3 as well. V gene TRBV19 combines with J gene TRBJ2-7; D is tentatively TRBD1 or TRBD2 (5 bases each). The length of the CDR3 is 11 residues. V dropped 8 bases and J dropped 3 bases, with 8 bases sitting between them. CDR1 and CDR2 (germline): LNHDA, SQIVND (reference sequence). The CDR3 is CASDGGYEQYF. The CDR3 DNA follows: TGTGCCAGTGATGGGGGCTACGAGCAGTACTTC.

The chain recombines TRBV27 with TRBJ2-1, with D unresolved. V was trimmed by 6 bases and J by 2 bases, leaving 11 bases between them. The CDR3 totals 14 residues. Germline V gives CDR1 MNHEY, CDR2 SMNVEV (reference sequence). The CDR3 loop is CASRRASPYNEQFF. CDR3 bases: TGTGCCAGCAGGCGCGCATCCCCCTACAATGAGCAGTTCTTC.

This chain joins TRBV11-2 and TRBJ1-2; D is uncertain. The CDR3 covers 13 residues. Trimming took off 1 base at V and 4 bases at J, with 7 bases between the two ends. CDR1 is SGHAT and CDR2 is FQNNGV in the germline V gene. CDR3 DNA: TGTGCCAGCAGCTTAGGGCGAAGCTATGGCTACACCTTC. Its translation is CASSLGRSYGYTF.

The CDR3 nucleotides are TGTGCCAGCAGCCCTACGGCCCTCCGGGAGCAGTACTTC. It yields the protein CASSPTALREQYF. The V call is TRBV7-3, the J call TRBJ2-7; no reliable D call. CDR1 is SGHTA, CDR2 FQGTGA, per germline. The V end was cut by 5 bases, the J end by 7 bases, with 15 bases between. The CDR3 consists of 13 residues.

V is TRBV10-2 and J is TRBJ1-1; maybe TRBD1 (5 bases). CDR1 and CDR2 from the germline V gene are WSHSY and SAAADI. The CDR3 is 15 residues long. V gave up 8 bases and J gave up 4 bases, with 20 bases separating them. DNA for the CDR3: TGCGCCAGCTGTAGGGTCGGGGGGATGGGCACTGAAGCTTTCTTT. Translated, it gives CASCRVGGMGTEAFF.

The chain recombines TRBV5-5 with TRBJ1-1; no reliable D call. From germline, CDR1 is SGHKS and CDR2 YYEKEE (reference sequence). The CDR3 runs 13 residues. Trimming removed 4 bases at V and 4 bases at J, with 11 bases between. The CDR3 reads CASSRRVGTEAFF. The CDR3 nucleotides read TGTGCCAGCAGCCGAAGGGTGGGCACTGAAGCTTTCTTT.

This clone has more than one count but fewer than ten. This chain links TRBV11-2 with TRBJ2-3, with TRBD2 matching 7 bases. The CDR3 has 14 residues. CDR1 and CDR2 from the germline V gene are SGHAT and FQNNGV. Trimming at V came to 6 bases and at J to 4 bases, leaving 7 bases not matched to a gene. CDR3 coding DNA: TGTGCCAGCAGGAATATGGGAGGGTCAGATACGCAGTATTTT. Residues: CASRNMGGSDTQYF. The full variable domain, with the rest looked up from reference TRBV11-2 and TRBJ2-3, is EAGVAQSPRYKIIEKRQSVAFWCNPISGHATLYWYQQILGQGPKLLIQFQNNGVVDDSQLPKDRFSAERLKGVDSTLKIQPAKLEDSAVYLCASRNMGGSDTQYFGPGTRLTVL.

J is TRBJ2-2 and V is TRBV9; D possibly matches TRBD1 or TRBD2 (5 bases each). The germline V gene has CDR1 SGDLS and CDR2 YYNGEE. The V end was cut by 3 bases, the J end by 1 base, with 10 bases between. CDR3 size: 15 residues. The CDR3: CASSDGTGNTGELFF. CDR3 DNA sequence: TGTGCCAGCAGCGACGGGACGGGGAACACCGGGGAGCTGTTTTTT.

The chain uses TRBV18 and TRBJ2-7, with TRBD2 matching over 8 bases. Germline lookup yields CDR1 KGHSH and CDR2 LQKENI. Germline trimming cut 2 bases from V and 2 bases from J; bases unmatched to any gene: 5. The CDR3 totals 15 residues. CDR3 amino acids: CASSPNGGRTYEQYF. The CDR3 nucleotides read TGTGCCAGCTCACCAAATGGCGGGAGGACCTACGAGCAGTACTTC.

The rearrangement joins TRBV10-3 to TRBJ2-5; TRBD2 aligns across 7 bases. The trim removed 0 bases at V and 4 bases at J, leaving 5 bases unmatched. This CDR3 spans 15 amino acids. Looked up from germline, CDR1 is ENHRY and CDR2 is SYGVKD. The CDR3 here is CAISESPREPETQYF. CDR3 bases: TGTGCCATCAGTGAGTCGCCGCGGGAGCCAGAGACCCAGTACTTC.

The rearrangement links TRBV11-1 to TRBJ2-1; 7 nucleotides agree with TRBD2. The J segment lost 3 bases and the V segment lost 1 base, leaving 9 bases of the junction unmatched. Per germline, CDR1 SGHAT and CDR2 FQDESV (reference sequence). The CDR3 sequence is 17 residues long. The CDR3 loop reads CASSLGGLAENYNEQFF. CDR3 nucleotide sequence: TGTGCCAGCAGCTTAGGAGGGCTAGCGGAAAACTACAATGAGCAGTTCTTC.

The chain has TRBV27 and TRBJ1-4; the D is unclear. The CDR3 is 16 amino acids. Germline assignment: CDR1 MNHEY and CDR2 SMNVEV (reference sequence). V was clipped by 2 bases and J by 6 bases, with 16 bases between them. In DNA, the CDR3 is TGTGCCAGCAGTTTAGGGATCGGCGGAAGAGATGAAAAACTGTTTTTT. Residues: CASSLGIGGRDEKLFF.

For this clone: At the DNA level, this CDR3 is encoded by other sequences in the same sample as well. This chain joins TRBV15 and TRBJ2-7, with a tentative D call TRBD1 (6 bases). CDR1 is LNHNV, CDR2 YYDKDF, per germline (reference sequence). V was cut by 0 bases and J by 3 bases, with 12 bases left in between. The CDR3 spans 15 residues. The CDR3 protein is CATSRDLGGSYEQYF. Here the CDR3 DNA reads TGTGCCACCAGCAGAGATTTAGGGGGAAGCTACGAGCAGTACTTC.

The rearrangement links TRBV9 to TRBJ2-5, with D possibly being TRBD1 or TRBD2 (6 bases each). Germline-derived CDR1 and CDR2 are SGDLS and YYNGEE. The CDR3 is made up of 15 amino acids. V lost 4 bases and J lost 3, with 16 bases in between. The CDR3 DNA reads TGTGCCAGCAGCTACCGTCCGGGGGCGGAAGAGACCCAGTACTTC. This sequence encodes CASSYRPGAEETQYF.

A few counts support this clone. The rearrangement links TRBV19 to TRBJ1-1, with TRBD1 identical over 10 bases. The length of the CDR3 is 15 residues. The germline gives CDR1 LNHDA, CDR2 SQIVND (reference sequence). V shed 2 bases and J 5 bases; nucleotides not matched to a gene: 5. The CDR3 DNA reads TGTGCCAGTAGTATATCGGGACAGGGGTATACTGAAGCTTTCTTT. Amino acid sequence: CASSISGQGYTEAFF.

This clone was counted between two and nine times. The chain employs TRBV7-8 and TRBJ1-2; the D gene is possibly TRBD1 (5 bases). Germline-derived CDR1 and CDR2 are SGHVS and FQNEAQ. V gave up 5 bases and J gave up 3 bases, with 19 bases separating them. CDR3 size: 16 residues. The CDR3 nucleotides are TGTGCCAGCAGCGCCCGGGACGGGGCTAATCACTATGGCTACACCTTC. Encoded protein: CASSARDGANHYGYTF.

CDR3 nucleotides: TGCGCCAGCAGCTTGGGACTAGCGGGAGGGACGTCCTCCTACGAGCAGTACTTC. Its protein product is CASSLGLAGGTSSYEQYF. The chain employs TRBV5-1 and TRBJ2-7, with TRBD2 matching 14 bases. V trimming: 0 bases; J trimming: 0 bases; junction bases outside the gene matches: 5. The CDR3 sequence is 18 residues long. The germline gives CDR1 SGHRS, CDR2 YFSETQ.

V and J are TRBV10-3 and TRBJ2-5, with 7 bases that match TRBD1. CDR3 size: 13 residues. V shed 6 bases, J shed 9 bases, and the junction held 10 bases outside the gene matches. The germline V gene has CDR1 ENHRY and CDR2 SYGVKD. CDR3 residues: CAIRTGPEGAQYF. For the CDR3, the DNA is TGTGCCATCAGGACAGGGCCGGAAGGGGCCCAGTACTTC.

The rearrangement links TRBV28 to TRBJ1-1; D gene unclear. Per germline, CDR1 MDHEN and CDR2 SYDVKM. Trimming took off 0 bases at V and 2 bases at J, with 10 bases between the two ends. There are 15 residues in the CDR3. CDR3 coding DNA: TGTGCCAGCAGTTTATGGAAGGGTTATAACACTGAAGCTTTCTTT. Protein product: CASSLWKGYNTEAFF.

The J gene is TRBJ2-1, the V gene TRBV6-1; D is possibly TRBD1 (6 bases). Trimming pared 2 bases from V and 9 bases from J, leaving 20 bases between. The length of the CDR3 is 16 residues. Germline V gene sequence: CDR1 MNHNS, CDR2 SASEGT. In DNA form, the CDR3 reads TGTGCCAGCAGTGAAATGCTCTCAGGGGCGGTTGCTGAGCAGTTCTTC. Protein product: CASSEMLSGAVAEQFF.

The rearrangement links TRBV19 to TRBJ2-3; tentatively, D is TRBD2 (5 bases). Deletions cut 6 bases from V and 0 bases from J, with 10 bases between. This CDR3 is 14 amino acids long. The V gene's germline CDR1 is LNHDA and CDR2 SQIVND (reference sequence). The CDR3, as DNA: TGTGCCAGTAGGAGCGGAGCTAGCACAGATACGCAGTATTTT. Amino acid sequence: CASRSGASTDTQYF.

The chain uses TRBV6-5 and TRBJ2-1; no definite D call. Trimming shortened V by 4 bases and J by 7 bases, and 5 bases separated the two germline ends. Germline-derived CDR1 and CDR2 are MNHEY and SVGAGI. The CDR3 is made up of 11 amino acids. This CDR3 reads CASSFLNEQFF. CDR3 DNA sequence: TGTGCCAGCAGTTTTCTGAATGAGCAGTTCTTC.